Listed here is a single T cell receptor beta chain. Its antigen is still unknown. Measured with immunoSEQ multiplex PCR; TCRdb has only the in-frame clones, and not every one. This table holds approximately 120,000 clones, approximately 88% found once. The sample belongs to a study of T cell responses to AZD1222 COVID-19 vaccine. Study-level results: Close to half of spike-specific TCRs reportedly recognize unmutated variant regions. Dominant at 160-218 and 743-854, vaccine-associated CD4 TCRs also spanned spike.

Germline V gene sequence: CDR1 SGHDN, CDR2 FVKESK. The CDR3 contains 16 residues. The V gene end was trimmed by 2 bases and the J gene end by 1 base; junction bases not matched to a gene: 4. The rearrangement joins TRBV14 to TRBJ2-7, with 11 bases aligning to TRBD1. This clonotype was obtained from an adult in good health. The sample consisted of peripheral blood, taken on day 0 of MenACWY control vaccination. DNA for the CDR3: TGTGCCAGCAGCCAACCAGGGACAGGGGGGTCCTACGAGCAGTACTTC. Its translation: CASSQPGTGGSYEQYF.